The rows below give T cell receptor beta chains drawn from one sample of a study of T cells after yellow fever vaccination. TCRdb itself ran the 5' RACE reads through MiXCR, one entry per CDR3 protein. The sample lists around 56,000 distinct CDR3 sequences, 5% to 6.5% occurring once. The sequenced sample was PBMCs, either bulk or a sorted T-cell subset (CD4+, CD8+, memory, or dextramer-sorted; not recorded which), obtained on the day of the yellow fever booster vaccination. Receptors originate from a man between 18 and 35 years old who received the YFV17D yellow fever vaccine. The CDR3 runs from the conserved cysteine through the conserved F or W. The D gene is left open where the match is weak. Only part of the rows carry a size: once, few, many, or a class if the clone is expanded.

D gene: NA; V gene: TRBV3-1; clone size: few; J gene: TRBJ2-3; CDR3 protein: CASSQAGWGTDTQYF; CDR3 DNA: TGTGCCAGCAGCCAAGCGGGTTGGGGCACAGATACGCAGTATTTT
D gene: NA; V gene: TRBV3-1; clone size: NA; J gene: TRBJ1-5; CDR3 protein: CASSQAQPDTANQPQHF; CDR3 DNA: TGTGCCAGCAGCCAAGCACAGCCAGACACCGCCAATCAGCCCCAGCATTTT
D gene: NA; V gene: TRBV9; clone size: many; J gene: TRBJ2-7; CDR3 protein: CASSVGGGPTYEQYF; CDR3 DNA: TGTGCCAGCAGCGTAGGAGGGGGACCGACCTACGAGCAGTACTTC
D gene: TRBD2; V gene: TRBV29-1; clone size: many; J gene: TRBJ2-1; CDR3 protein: CSVEAGDWGNEQFF; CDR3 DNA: TGCAGCGTGGAAGCGGGGGACTGGGGCAATGAGCAGTTCTTC
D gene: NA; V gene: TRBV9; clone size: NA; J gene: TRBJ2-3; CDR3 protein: CASSPSGGADTQYF; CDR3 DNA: TGTGCCAGCAGCCCATCTGGGGGCGCAGATACGCAGTATTTT
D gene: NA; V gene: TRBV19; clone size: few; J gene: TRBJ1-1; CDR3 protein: CASSMWGRLNTEAFF; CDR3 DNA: TGTGCCAGTAGTATGTGGGGGCGCCTGAACACTGAAGCTTTCTTT
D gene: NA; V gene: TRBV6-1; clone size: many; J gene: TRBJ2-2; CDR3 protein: CASSVYKKTNTGELFF; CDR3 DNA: TGTGCCAGCAGTGTATACAAGAAGACGAACACCGGGGAGCTGTTTTTT
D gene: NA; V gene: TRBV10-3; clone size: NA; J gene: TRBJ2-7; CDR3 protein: CAIRGEGRSSYEQYF; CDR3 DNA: TGTGCCATCAGGGGGGAAGGCAGGAGCTCCTACGAGCAGTACTTC
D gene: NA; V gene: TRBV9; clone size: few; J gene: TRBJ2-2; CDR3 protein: CASSLKRLHGELFF; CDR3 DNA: TGTGCCAGCAGCCTAAAACGACTACACGGGGAGCTGTTTTTT
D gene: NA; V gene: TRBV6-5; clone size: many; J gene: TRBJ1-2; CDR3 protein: CASSYSDSTNYGYTF; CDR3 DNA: TGTGCCAGCAGTTACTCAGACAGTACCAACTATGGCTACACCTTC
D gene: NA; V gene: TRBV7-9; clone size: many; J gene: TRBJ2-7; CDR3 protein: CASSFSEGFYEQYF; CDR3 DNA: TGTGCCAGCAGCTTCAGCGAGGGCTTCTACGAGCAGTACTTC
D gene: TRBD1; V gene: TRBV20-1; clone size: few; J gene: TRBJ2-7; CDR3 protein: CSARPTGGYEQYF; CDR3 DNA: TGCAGTGCTAGACCGACAGGGGGGTACGAGCAGTACTTC
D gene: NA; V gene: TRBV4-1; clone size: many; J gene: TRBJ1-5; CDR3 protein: CASSQEGEIQPQHF; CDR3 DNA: TGCGCCAGCAGCCAAGAAGGGGAGATTCAGCCCCAGCATTTT
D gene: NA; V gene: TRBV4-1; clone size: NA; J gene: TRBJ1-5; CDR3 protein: CASSQRAQQPQHF; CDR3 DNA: TGCGCCAGCAGCCAACGGGCGCAGCAGCCCCAGCATTTT
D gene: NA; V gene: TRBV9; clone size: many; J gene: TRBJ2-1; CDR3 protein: CASSGRSGWAYNEQFF; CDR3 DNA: TGTGCCAGCAGCGGACGATCGGGTTGGGCCTACAATGAGCAGTTCTTC
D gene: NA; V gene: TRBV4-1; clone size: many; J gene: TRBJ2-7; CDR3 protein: CASSQYQGDEQYF; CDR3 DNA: TGCGCCAGCAGCCAGTACCAGGGCGACGAGCAGTACTTC
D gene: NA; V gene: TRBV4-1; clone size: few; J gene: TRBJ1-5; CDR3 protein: CASSQGVRSGQPQHF; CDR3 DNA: TGCGCCAGCAGCCAGGGTGTTCGAAGCGGGCAGCCCCAGCATTTT
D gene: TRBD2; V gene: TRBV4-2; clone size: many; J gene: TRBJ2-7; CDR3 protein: CASSQEGSSGGIEQYF; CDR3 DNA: TGTGCCAGCAGCCAAGAAGGATCGAGCGGGGGGATCGAGCAGTACTTC
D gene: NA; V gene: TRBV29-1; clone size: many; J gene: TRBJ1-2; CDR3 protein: CSVEVQGYQNYGYTF; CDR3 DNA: TGCAGCGTTGAAGTCCAGGGATATCAAAACTATGGCTACACCTTC
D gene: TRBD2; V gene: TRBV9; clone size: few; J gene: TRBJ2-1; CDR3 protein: CASSFGGASYNEQFF; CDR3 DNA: TGTGCCAGCAGCTTCGGGGGGGCCTCCTACAATGAGCAGTTCTTC
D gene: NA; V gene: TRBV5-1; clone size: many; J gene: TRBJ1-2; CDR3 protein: CASHHPYGERNYCYTF; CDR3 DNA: TGCGCCAGCCACCACCCCTACGGGGAGCGTAACTATTGCTACACCTTC
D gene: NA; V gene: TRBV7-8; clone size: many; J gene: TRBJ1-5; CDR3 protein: CASSFGNNQPQHF; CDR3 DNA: TGTGCCAGCAGCTTTGGGAACAATCAGCCCCAGCATTTT
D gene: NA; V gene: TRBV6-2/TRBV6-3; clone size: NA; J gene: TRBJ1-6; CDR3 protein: CASRARISPLHF; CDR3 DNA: TGTGCCAGCAGGGCCCGGATTTCACCCCTCCACTTT